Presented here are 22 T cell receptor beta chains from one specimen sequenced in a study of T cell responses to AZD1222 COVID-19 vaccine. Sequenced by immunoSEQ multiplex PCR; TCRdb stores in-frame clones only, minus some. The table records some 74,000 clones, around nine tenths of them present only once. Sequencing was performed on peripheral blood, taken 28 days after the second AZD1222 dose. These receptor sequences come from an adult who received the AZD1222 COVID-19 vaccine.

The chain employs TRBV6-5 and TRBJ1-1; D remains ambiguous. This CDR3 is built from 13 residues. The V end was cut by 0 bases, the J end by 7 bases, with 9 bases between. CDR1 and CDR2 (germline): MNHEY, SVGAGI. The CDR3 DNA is TGTGCCAGCAGTTACTCGGGAAATCTTGAAGCTTTCTTT. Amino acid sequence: CASSYSGNLEAFF.

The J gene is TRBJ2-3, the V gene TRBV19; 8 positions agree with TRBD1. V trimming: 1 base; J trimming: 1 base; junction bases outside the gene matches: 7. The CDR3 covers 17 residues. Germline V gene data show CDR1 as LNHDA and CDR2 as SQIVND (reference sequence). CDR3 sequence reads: CASSIGQGARGTDTQYF. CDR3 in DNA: TGTGCCAGTAGTATAGGGCAGGGGGCGCGAGGCACAGATACGCAGTATTTT.

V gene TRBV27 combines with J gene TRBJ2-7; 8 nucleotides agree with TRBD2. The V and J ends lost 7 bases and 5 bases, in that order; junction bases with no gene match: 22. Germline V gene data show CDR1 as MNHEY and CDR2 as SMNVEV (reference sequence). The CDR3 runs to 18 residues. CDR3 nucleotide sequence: TGTGCCAGCAAATTTGGGCAACGGACGGGAGGGCGTAGAAACGAGCAGTACTTC. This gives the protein CASKFGQRTGGRRNEQYF.

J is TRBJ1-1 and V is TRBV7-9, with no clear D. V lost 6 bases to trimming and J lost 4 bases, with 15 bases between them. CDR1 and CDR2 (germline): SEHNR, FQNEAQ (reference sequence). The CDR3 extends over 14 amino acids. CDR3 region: CASSQTGLGTEAFF. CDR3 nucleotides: TGTGCCAGCAGTCAAACTGGCTTGGGCACTGAAGCTTTCTTT.

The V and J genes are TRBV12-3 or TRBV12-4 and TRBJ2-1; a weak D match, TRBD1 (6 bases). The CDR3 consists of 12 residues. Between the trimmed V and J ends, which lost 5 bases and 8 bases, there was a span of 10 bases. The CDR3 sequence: CASSTRGDEQFF. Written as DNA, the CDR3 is TGTGCCAGCAGTACCAGGGGTGATGAGCAGTTCTTC.

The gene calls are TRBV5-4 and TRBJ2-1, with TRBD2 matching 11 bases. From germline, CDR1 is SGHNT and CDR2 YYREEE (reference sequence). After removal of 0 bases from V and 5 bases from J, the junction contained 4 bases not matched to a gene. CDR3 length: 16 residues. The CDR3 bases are TGTGCCAGCAGCTTGGCCGGGACTAGCGGACACAATGAGCAGTTCTTC. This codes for CASSLAGTSGHNEQFF.

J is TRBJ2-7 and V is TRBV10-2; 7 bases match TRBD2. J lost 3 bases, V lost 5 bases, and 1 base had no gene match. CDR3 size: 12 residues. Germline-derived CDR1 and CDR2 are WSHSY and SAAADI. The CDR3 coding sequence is TGCGCCAGCAGTTCTAGCGGCTACGAGCAGTACTTC. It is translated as CASSSSGYEQYF.

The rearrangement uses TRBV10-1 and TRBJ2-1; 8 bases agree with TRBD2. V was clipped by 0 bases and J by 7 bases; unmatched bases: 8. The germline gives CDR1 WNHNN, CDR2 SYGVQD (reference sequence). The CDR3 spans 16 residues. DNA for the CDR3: TGCGCCAGCAGTGAGTCCGGGACTAGGATCGGAAATGAGCAGTTCTTC. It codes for CASSESGTRIGNEQFF.

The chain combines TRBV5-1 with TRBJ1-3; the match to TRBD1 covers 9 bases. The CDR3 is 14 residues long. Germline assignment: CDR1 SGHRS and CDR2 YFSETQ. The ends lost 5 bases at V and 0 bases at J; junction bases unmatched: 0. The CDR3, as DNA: TGCGCCAGCAGGACAGGGGGCTCTGGAAACACCATATATTTT. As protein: CASRTGGSGNTIYF.

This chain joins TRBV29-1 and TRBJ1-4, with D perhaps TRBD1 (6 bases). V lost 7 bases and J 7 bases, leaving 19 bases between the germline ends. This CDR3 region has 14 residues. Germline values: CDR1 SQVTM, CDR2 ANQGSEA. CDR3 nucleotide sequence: TGCAGCGGGGGGGACATTACGGGTACTGAAAAACTGTTTTTT. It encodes CSGGDITGTEKLFF.

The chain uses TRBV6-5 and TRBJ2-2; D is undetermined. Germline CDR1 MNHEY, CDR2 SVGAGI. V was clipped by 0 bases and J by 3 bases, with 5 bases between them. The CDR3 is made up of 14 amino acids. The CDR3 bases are TGTGCCAGCAGTTACTCGGGCGACACCGGGGAGCTGTTTTTT. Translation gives CASSYSGDTGELFF.

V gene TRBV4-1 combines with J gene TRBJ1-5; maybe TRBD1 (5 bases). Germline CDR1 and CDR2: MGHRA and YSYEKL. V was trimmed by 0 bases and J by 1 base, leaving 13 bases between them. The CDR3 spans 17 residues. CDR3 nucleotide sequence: TGCGCCAGCAGCCAAGAAATAAGGGGATGGAGCAATCAGCCCCAGCATTTT. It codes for CASSQEIRGWSNQPQHF.

The CDR3 nucleotides read TGTGCCAGCAGTGGATCGGCCTATGGCTACACCTTC. Its protein product is CASSGSAYGYTF. The rearrangement joins TRBV27 to TRBJ1-2; unclear D gene. In germline, CDR1 is MNHEY, CDR2 SMNVEV (reference sequence). Trimming took off 5 bases at V and 4 bases at J, with 8 bases between the two ends. This CDR3 has 12 amino acids.

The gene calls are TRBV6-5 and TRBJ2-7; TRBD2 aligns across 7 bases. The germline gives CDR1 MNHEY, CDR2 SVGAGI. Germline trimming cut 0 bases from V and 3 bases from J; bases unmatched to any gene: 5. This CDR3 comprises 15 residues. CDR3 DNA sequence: TGTGCCAGCAGTTACTCAAGCGGGAACTTCTACGAGCAGTACTTC. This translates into CASSYSSGNFYEQYF.

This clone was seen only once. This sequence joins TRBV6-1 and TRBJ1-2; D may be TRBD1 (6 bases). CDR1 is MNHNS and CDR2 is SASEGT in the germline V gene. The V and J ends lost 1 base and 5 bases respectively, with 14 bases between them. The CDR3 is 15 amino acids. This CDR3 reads CASSEGRGQWYGYTF. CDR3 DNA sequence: TGTGCCAGCAGTGAAGGTCGAGGACAGTGGTATGGCTACACCTTC.

The CDR3 DNA sequence: TGTGCCAGTAGACCTCCGGGACAGAACTACACCTTC. Its translation: CASRPPGQNYTF. The rearrangement uses TRBV19 and TRBJ1-2; 7 nucleotides line up with TRBD1. Germline loops: CDR1 LNHDA, CDR2 SQIVND (reference sequence). The CDR3 runs 12 residues. The V gene end was trimmed by 6 bases and the J gene end by 10 bases; junction bases not matched to a gene: 8.

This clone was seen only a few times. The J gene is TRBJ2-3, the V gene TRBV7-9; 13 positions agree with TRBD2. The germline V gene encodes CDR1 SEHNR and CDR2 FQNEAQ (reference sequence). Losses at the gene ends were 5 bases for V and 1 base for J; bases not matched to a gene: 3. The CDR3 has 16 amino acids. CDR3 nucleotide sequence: TGTGCCAGCAGCCCAGGACTAGCGGGGGGCACAGATACGCAGTATTTT. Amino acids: CASSPGLAGGTDTQYF.

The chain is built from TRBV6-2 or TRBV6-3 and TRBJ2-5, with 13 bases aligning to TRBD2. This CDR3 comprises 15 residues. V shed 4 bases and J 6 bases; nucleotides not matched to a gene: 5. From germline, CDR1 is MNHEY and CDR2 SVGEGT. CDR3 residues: CASSFRTSGSKTQYF. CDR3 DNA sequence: TGTGCCAGCAGTTTCCGGACTAGCGGGAGTAAGACCCAGTACTTC.

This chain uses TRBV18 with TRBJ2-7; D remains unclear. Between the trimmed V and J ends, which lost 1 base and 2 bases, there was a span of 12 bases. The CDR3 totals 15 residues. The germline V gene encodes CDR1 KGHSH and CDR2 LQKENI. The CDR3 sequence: CASSPLRGGAYEQYF. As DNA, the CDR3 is TGTGCCAGCTCACCACTTCGCGGCGGAGCCTACGAGCAGTACTTC. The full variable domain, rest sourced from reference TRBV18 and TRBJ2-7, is NAGVMQNPRHLVRRRGQEARLRCSPMKGHSHVYWYRQLPEEGLKFMVYLQKENIIDESGMPKERFSAEFPKEGPSILRIQQVVRGDSAAYFCASSPLRGGAYEQYFGPGTRLTVT.

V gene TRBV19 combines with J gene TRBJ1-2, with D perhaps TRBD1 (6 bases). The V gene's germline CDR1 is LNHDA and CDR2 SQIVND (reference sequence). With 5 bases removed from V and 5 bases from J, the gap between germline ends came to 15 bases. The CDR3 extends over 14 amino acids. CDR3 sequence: CASSRQASSYGYTF. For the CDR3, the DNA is TGTGCCAGTAGTCGACAGGCTTCTAGTTATGGCTACACCTTC.

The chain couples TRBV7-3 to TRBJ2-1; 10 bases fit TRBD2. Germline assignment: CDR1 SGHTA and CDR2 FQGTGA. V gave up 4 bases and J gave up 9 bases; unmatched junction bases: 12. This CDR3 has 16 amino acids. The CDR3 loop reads CASSSALAGDSVEQFF. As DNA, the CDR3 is TGTGCCAGCAGCTCCGCTCTAGCGGGAGATTCTGTTGAGCAGTTCTTC.

The CDR3 protein is CASSLTGGDLDTEAFF. The CDR3 coding sequence is TGTGCCAGCTCACTGACAGGGGGCGATTTGGACACTGAAGCTTTCTTT. The chain couples TRBV18 to TRBJ1-1; 10 nucleotides align to TRBD1. This CDR3 region has 16 residues. Germline V gene lookup returns CDR1 KGHSH and CDR2 LQKENI. The V gene end was trimmed by 4 bases and the J gene end by 3 bases; junction bases not matched to a gene: 8. The full variable domain, completed using reference TRBV18 and TRBJ1-1, is NAGVMQNPRHLVRRRGQEARLRCSPMKGHSHVYWYRQLPEEGLKFMVYLQKENIIDESGMPKERFSAEFPKEGPSILRIQQVVRGDSAAYFCASSLTGGDLDTEAFFGQGTRLTVV.